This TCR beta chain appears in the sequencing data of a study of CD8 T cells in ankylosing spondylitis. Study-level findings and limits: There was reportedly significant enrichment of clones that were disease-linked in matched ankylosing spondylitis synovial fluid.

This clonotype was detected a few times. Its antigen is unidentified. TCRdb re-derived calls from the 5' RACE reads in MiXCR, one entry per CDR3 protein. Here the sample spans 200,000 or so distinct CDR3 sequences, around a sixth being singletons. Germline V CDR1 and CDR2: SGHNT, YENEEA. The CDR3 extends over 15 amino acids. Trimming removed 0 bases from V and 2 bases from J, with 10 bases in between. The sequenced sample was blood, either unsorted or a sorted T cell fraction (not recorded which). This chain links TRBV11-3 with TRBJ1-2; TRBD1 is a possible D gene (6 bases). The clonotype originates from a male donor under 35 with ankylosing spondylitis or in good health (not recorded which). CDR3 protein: CASSLDAGTNYGYTF. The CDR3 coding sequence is TGTGCCAGCAGCTTAGATGCGGGGACAAACTATGGCTACACCTTC.